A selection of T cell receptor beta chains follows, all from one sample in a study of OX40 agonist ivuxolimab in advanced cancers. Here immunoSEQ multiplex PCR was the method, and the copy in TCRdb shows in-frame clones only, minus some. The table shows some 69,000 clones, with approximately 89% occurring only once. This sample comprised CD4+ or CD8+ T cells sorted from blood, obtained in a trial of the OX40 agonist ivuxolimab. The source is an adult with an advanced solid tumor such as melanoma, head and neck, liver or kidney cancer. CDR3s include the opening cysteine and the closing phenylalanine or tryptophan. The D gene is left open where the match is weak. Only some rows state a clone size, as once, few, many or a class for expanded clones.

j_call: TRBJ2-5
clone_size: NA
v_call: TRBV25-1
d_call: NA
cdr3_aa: CASSQLQETQYF
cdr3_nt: TGTGCCAGCTCCCAACTCCAAGAGACCCAGTACTTC

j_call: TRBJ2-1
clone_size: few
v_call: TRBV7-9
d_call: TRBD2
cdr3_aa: CASSRGDGYNEQFF
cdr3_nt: TGTGCCAGCAGCCGGGGGGACGGGTACAATGAGCAGTTCTTC

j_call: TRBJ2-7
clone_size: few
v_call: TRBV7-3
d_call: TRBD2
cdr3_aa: CASSSSGTSEQYF
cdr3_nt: TGTGCCAGCAGCTCTAGCGGGACTAGCGAGCAGTACTTC

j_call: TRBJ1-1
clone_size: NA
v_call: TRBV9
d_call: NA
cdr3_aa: CASSVVQQGNTEAFF
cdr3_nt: TGTGCCAGCAGCGTAGTTCAACAGGGGAACACTGAAGCTTTCTTT

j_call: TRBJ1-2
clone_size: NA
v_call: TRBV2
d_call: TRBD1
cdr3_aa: CASQGGTGAPGGYGYTF
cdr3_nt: TGTGCCAGCCAGGGGGGGACAGGGGCGCCCGGTGGCTATGGCTACACCTTC

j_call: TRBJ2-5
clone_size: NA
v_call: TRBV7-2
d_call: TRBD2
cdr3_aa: CASSLDSLAGELTQYF
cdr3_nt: TGTGCCAGCAGCTTAGATTCCCTAGCGGGAGAACTGACCCAGTACTTC

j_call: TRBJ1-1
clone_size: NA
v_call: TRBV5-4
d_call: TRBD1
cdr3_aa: CASSTPPVGTGATEAFF
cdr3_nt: TGTGCCAGCAGCACCCCCCCTGTCGGGACAGGGGCGACTGAAGCTTTCTTT

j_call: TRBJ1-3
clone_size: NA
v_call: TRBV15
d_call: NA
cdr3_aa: CATREQSLGSGNTIYF
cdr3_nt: TGTGCCACCAGGGAACAGAGTCTGGGGTCTGGAAACACCATATATTTT

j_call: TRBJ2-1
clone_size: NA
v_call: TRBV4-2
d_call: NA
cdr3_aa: CASSQAGAQTYNEQFF
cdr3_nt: TGTGCCAGCAGCCAAGCAGGAGCACAGACCTACAATGAGCAGTTCTTC

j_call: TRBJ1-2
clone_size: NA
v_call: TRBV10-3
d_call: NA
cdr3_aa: CAISDNRNYGYTF
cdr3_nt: TGTGCCATCAGTGACAACAGAAACTATGGCTACACCTTC

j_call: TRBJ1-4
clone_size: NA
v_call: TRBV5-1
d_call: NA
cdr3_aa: CASSLNWGTNEKLFF
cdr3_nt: TGCGCCAGCAGCTTAAACTGGGGAACTAATGAAAAACTGTTTTTT